These 16 T cell receptor beta chains originate from one sample sequenced in a study of blood T cell repertoires in COVID-19. Sequenced by immunoSEQ multiplex PCR; TCRdb stores in-frame clones only, minus some. The top ten hold about an eighth of the sample, which has hundreds of thousands of clones, around nine tenths seen once. The sample consisted of peripheral blood. All receptors derive from a woman between 70 and 85 years old with COVID-19, enrolled during active disease.

V is TRBV19 and J is TRBJ1-5, with 7 bases fitting TRBD1. The V gene end was trimmed by 8 bases and the J gene end by 6 bases; junction bases not matched to a gene: 4. Per the germline V gene, CDR1 is LNHDA and CDR2 is SQIVND (reference sequence). The CDR3 covers 12 residues. Here the CDR3 DNA reads TGTGCCAGTTGCACAGGGGTTCAGCCCCAGCATTTT. It translates to CASCTGVQPQHF.

The chain is built from TRBV29-1 and TRBJ2-7; D is perhaps TRBD1 (5 bases). CDR1 SQVTM and CDR2 ANQGSEA come from the germline V gene. V was cut by 5 bases and J by 2 bases, with 22 bases left in between. The CDR3 has 16 residues. CDR3 sequence reads: CSVQRVGHQGPYEQYF. For the CDR3, the DNA is TGCAGCGTTCAAAGAGTAGGACACCAAGGTCCCTACGAGCAGTACTTC.

The chain links TRBV20-1 to TRBJ2-3, with D tentatively TRBD2 (5 bases). The CDR3 has 11 residues. Trimming took off 7 bases at V and 2 bases at J, with 7 bases between the two ends. From germline, CDR1 is DFQATT and CDR2 SNEGSKA (reference sequence). The CDR3 DNA reads TGCAGTGTGCGGGCCACAGATACGCAGTATTTT. It codes for CSVRATDTQYF.

The rearrangement joins TRBV20-1 to TRBJ2-5; D is ambiguous. Between the trimmed V and J ends, which lost 6 bases and 4 bases, there was a span of 9 bases. Germline CDR1 and CDR2: DFQATT and SNEGSKA (reference sequence). The CDR3 has 11 residues. The CDR3 DNA follows: TGCAGTGCACTCTTAAGAGAGACCCAGTACTTC. As protein: CSALLRETQYF.

The V call is TRBV6-5, the J call TRBJ1-6, with D possibly being TRBD1 (6 bases). CDR1 is MNHEY and CDR2 is SVGAGI in the germline V gene. Trimming removed 5 bases from V and 10 bases from J, with 18 bases in between. This CDR3 has 15 residues. This CDR3 is CASSPFLDRLSPLHF. The DNA of the CDR3 is TGTGCCAGCAGTCCATTCCTCGACAGGCTCTCACCCCTCCACTTT.

V and J are TRBV5-1 and TRBJ1-4, with TRBD1 matching over 7 bases. The junction had 6 bases not matched to a gene; V was cut back by 0 bases and J by 7 bases. The CDR3 has 15 amino acids. Germline loops: CDR1 SGHRS, CDR2 YFSETQ. The CDR3 bases are TGCGCCAGCAGCTTGGAAGGGGGCGCAGGTGAAAAACTGTTTTTT. Its translation is CASSLEGGAGEKLFF.

The V gene is TRBV18, the J gene TRBJ1-2; the D gene is possibly TRBD1 (5 bases). Trimming cost V 3 bases and J 4 bases, with 15 bases left between them. The CDR3 covers 15 residues. CDR1 KGHSH and CDR2 LQKENI come from the germline V gene. In nucleotides, the CDR3 is TGTGCCAGCTCACCCTCCCGACAGAGCCTCTATGGCTACACCTTC. This gives the protein CASSPSRQSLYGYTF.

V gene TRBV7-2 combines with J gene TRBJ2-7; 11 bases agree with TRBD2. This CDR3 is 16 amino acids long. The germline V gene encodes CDR1 SGHTA and CDR2 FQGNSA. The V gene end was trimmed by 7 bases and the J gene end by 0 bases; junction bases not matched to a gene: 8. The DNA of the CDR3 is TGTGCCAGCACCTTTACAACTAGCGGGGGCTCCTACGAGCAGTACTTC. It yields the protein CASTFTTSGGSYEQYF. Using reference TRBV7-2 and TRBJ2-7 for the parts outside the CDR3, the full variable domain is GAGVSQSPSNKVTEKGKDVELRCDPISGHTALYWYRQSLGQGLEFLIYFQGNSAPDKSGLPSDRFSAERTGGSVSTLTIQRTQQEDSAVYLCASTFTTSGGSYEQYFGPGTRLTVT.

This clone showed up just a few times. The genes are TRBV6-5 and TRBJ2-3, with TRBD1 matching 7 bases. Germline V CDR1 and CDR2: MNHEY, SVGAGI. The CDR3 length is 14 residues. The V gene end was trimmed by 2 bases and the J gene end by 4 bases; junction bases not matched to a gene: 3. This chain's CDR3 is CASSYGQEADTQYF. For the CDR3, the DNA is TGTGCCAGCAGTTACGGACAGGAGGCAGATACGCAGTATTTT.

This sequence joins TRBV11-2 and TRBJ2-2, with D perhaps TRBD2 (6 bases). Trimming took 0 bases from V and 5 from J, leaving 19 bases between them. This CDR3 is built from 18 residues. Germline CDR1 and CDR2: SGHAT and FQNNGV. CDR3 protein: CASSLDPPGTQGTGELFF. The CDR3 bases are TGTGCCAGCAGCTTAGATCCCCCTGGGACTCAGGGTACCGGGGAGCTGTTTTTT.

The rearrangement joins TRBV7-2 to TRBJ2-7; the match to TRBD2 covers 9 bases. CDR1 is SGHTA, CDR2 FQGNSA, per germline. This CDR3 comprises 14 residues. J was trimmed by 6 bases and V by 6 bases; bases with no gene match: 9. This CDR3 reads CASRTSGTSTEQYF. CDR3 nucleotides: TGTGCCAGCAGGACGTCCGGGACTAGCACCGAGCAGTACTTC.

This sequence joins TRBV5-3 and TRBJ2-7; TRBD1 agrees at 7 bases. TRBV5-3 is identified as an open reading frame with a role that is uncertain. The CDR3 has 18 amino acids. V trimming: 4 bases; J trimming: 3 bases; junction bases outside the gene matches: 19. The CDR3 here is CARSDREETRGCNYEQYF. As DNA, the CDR3 is TGTGCCAGAAGCGATCGTGAAGAAACCAGGGGGTGTAACTACGAGCAGTACTTC.

For the CDR3, the DNA is TGTGCCAGCCGCTATTCGATCTCGGATACGCAGTATTTT. Encoded protein: CASRYSISDTQYF. The chain uses TRBV3-1 (or the pseudogene TRBV3-2) and TRBJ2-3; D remains unclear. Trimming shortened V by 8 bases and J by 6 bases, and 15 bases separated the two germline ends. Germline V CDR1 and CDR2: LGHDT, YNNKEL (reference sequence). The CDR3 is made up of 13 amino acids.

The chain employs TRBV19 and TRBJ2-5; 8 bases fit TRBD2. With 6 bases clipped from V and 5 bases from J, the junction kept 11 bases outside the gene matches. Germline values: CDR1 LNHDA, CDR2 SQIVND (reference sequence). The CDR3 runs to 15 residues. In DNA, the CDR3 is TGTGCCAGTAGGCGGTCGGGGGGGCTTGTGGAGACCCAGTACTTC. This gives the protein CASRRSGGLVETQYF. Together with reference TRBV19 and TRBJ2-5, the CDR3 gives the full variable domain: DGGITQSPKYLFRKEGQNVTLSCEQNLNHDAMYWYRQDPGQGLRLIYYSQIVNDFQKGDIAEGYSVSREKKESFPLTVTSAQKNPTAFYLCASRRSGGLVETQYFGPGTRLLVL.

The chain links TRBV29-1 to TRBJ1-5, with D perhaps matching TRBD1 (5 bases). V gave up 4 bases and J gave up 7 bases, with 14 bases separating them. The CDR3 is 13 amino acids. Germline assignment: CDR1 SQVTM and CDR2 ANQGSEA. CDR3 sequence reads: CSVGEGPGQPQHF. Written as DNA, the CDR3 is TGCAGCGTTGGGGAGGGACCCGGCCAGCCCCAGCATTTT.

V gene TRBV29-1 combines with J gene TRBJ1-1; the match to TRBD1 covers 7 bases. Germline V CDR1 and CDR2: SQVTM, ANQGSEA. This CDR3 has 12 residues. Trimming at V came to 5 bases and at J to 3 bases, leaving 3 bases not matched to a gene. This chain's CDR3 is CSVRQGDTEAFF. As DNA, the CDR3 is TGCAGCGTTCGCCAGGGGGACACTGAAGCTTTCTTT.